This record looks at one TCR beta chain sequence and its context. The data stem from a study of blood T cell repertoires in COVID-19. Study-wide context: The origin of the acute and convalescent COVID-19 samples was the United States, Italy and Spain. Sources were T cells, B-cell-depleted T cells, or PBMCs; the material itself was cDNA or gDNA.

Assay used: immunoSEQ multiplex PCR; TCRdb lists only in-frame clones, some missing. The sample includes under 350,000 clones, roughly nine tenths of them seen just once. The CDR3 is 12 amino acids. Germline CDR1 reads SQVTM; CDR2 reads ANQGSEA. V lost 7 bases and J 2 bases, leaving 11 bases between the germline ends. The clonotype originates from a man aged 50 to 60 with acute or convalescent COVID-19. Sequences were obtained from peripheral blood. The chain recombines TRBV29-1 with TRBJ2-5; D is unresolved. Written as DNA, the CDR3 is TGCAGCGAGAATGGGCCACAAGAGACCCAGTACTTC. It encodes CSENGPQETQYF.